A selection of T cell receptor beta chains follows, all from one sample in a study of sequential checkpoint blockade in melanoma. TCRdb's table, derived via immunoSEQ multiplex PCR, lists solely in-frame clones and lacks some. The sample carries 17,000 or so clones, approximately 60% recorded once. Sequencing used CD8+ T cells sorted from blood (inferred from file names), obtained from a patient given nivolumab and ipilimumab in sequence. The receptors derive from a human donor with melanoma. CDR3s leave out the opening cysteine and the closing phenylalanine or tryptophan.

len	v_gene	j_gene	CDR3aa
12	TRBV7-2	TRBJ2-7	ASSPPGGIYEQY
14	TRBV11-2	TRBJ2-7	ASSNPSDRVGGEQY
11	TRBV6-5	TRBJ1-1	ASILDRGTEAF
14	TRBV21-1	TRBJ2-1	ASSHRTSGRADEQF
15	TRBV7-2	TRBJ2-3	ASSLPAAGANTDTQY
12	TRBV9	TRBJ1-4	ASSGQGLREKLF
11	TRBV12-5	TRBJ1-1	ASDGQGNTEAF
12	TRBV19	TRBJ2-1	ASRLAGGHNEQF
13	TRBV4-2	NA	ASSPRTSPSYEQY
13	TRBV7-7	TRBJ2-5	ASSLGQGARETQY
14	TRBV27	TRBJ2-3	ASNPVKGAERDTQY
9	TRBV28	TRBJ1-2	ASSLARGYT
13	TRBV2	TRBJ2-3	ASSDPSSGADTQY
12	TRBV15	TRBJ2-2	ATSRTGGTGELF
13	TRBV6-5	TRBJ2-7	ASSYSRLAGNEQY
14	TRBV11-2	TRBJ2-7	ASSLVFGQGGYEQY
16	TRBV7-6	TRBJ2-1	ASSFGLAGGLSYNEQF
12	TRBV7-6	TRBJ2-7	ASSSGLAGYEQY
15	TRBV5-5	TRBJ2-3	ASSLSAYITSTDTQY
13	TRBV6-6	TRBJ2-7	ASSYLLDGLLEQY
16	TRBV27	TRBJ2-1	ASSLLAGGPSSYNEQF
14	TRBV19	TRBJ2-1	ASSIRLAGFGNEQF
15	TRBV5-6	TRBJ2-2	ASSLGRLAANTGELF
14	TRBV19	TRBJ2-3	ASSSSGTGVIDTQY
13	TRBV4-1	TRBJ1-1	ASRQPGQGYGEAF
13	TRBV21-1	TRBJ2-1	ASSRHTGTGNRQF
13	TRBV7-9	TRBJ2-1	ASSSEAAFQNEQF
13	TRBV27	TRBJ2-7	ASSLSGTGIVEQY